This T cell receptor beta chain was profiled in a study of shared T cell receptors in the human thymus. Losses at the gene ends were 4 bases for V and 1 base for J; bases not matched to a gene: 9. CDR3 length: 16 residues. Germline values: CDR1 MNHEY, CDR2 SVGAGI. TCRdb's table, derived via immunoSEQ multiplex PCR, lists solely in-frame clones and lacks some. The sample yields about 660,000 clones, 85% to 90% seen once. This same sample was also part of a study on human thymus T cells. From that report: Infants served as donors; they were healthy and Finnish and were having corrective surgery for congenital heart defects. Corrective cardiac surgery supplied the resected thymus tissue. Related research reported highly overlapping thymic repertoires among unrelated individuals.

Sequenced: thymocytes. The sequence was obtained from a boy in the first two years of life with a congenital heart defect. This chain uses TRBV6-5 with TRBJ1-2, with 7 positions matching TRBD1. The CDR3 here is CASSSQRTGDNYGYTF. DNA of the CDR3: TGTGCCAGCAGTTCCCAACGGACAGGAGATAACTATGGCTACACCTTC.